This TCR beta chain was documented in a study of Ad26.COV2.S vaccination and SARS-CoV-2 variants. Study at large: Ad26.COV2.S given intramuscularly, once or twice 56 days apart. Whole-study results and caveats: Considerable breadth of spike-specific CD8+ and CD4+ T cell responses has reportedly been documented following vaccination.

As regards this clone: What it binds is not known.

Noted treatment: some 20 received Ad26.COV2.S at low or high dose, single or two shots; roughly 5 received placebo; per-sample allocation not given. Day 63 after the first vaccine or placebo injection was the time point for sampling. Whoever gave the sample was an adult aged 18-55 years in Boston. An Ad26 vector expressing Wuhan-strain SARS-CoV-2 spike constituted the vaccine. V lost 3 bases and J 8 bases, leaving 26 bases between the germline ends. Germline loops: CDR1 MGHRA, CDR2 YSYEKL. This CDR3 is built from 18 residues. The protocol was immunoSEQ multiplex PCR, while the TCRdb copy is restricted to in-frame clones and leaves out a portion. Of 350,000 to 450,000 clones listed, around 93% were seen once; the top ten hold around 1.7%.

The V gene is TRBV4-1, the J gene TRBJ2-1; D possibly corresponds to TRBD2 (6 bases). The TCR was taken from a person aged 18-65 years who received the Ad26.COV2.S COVID-19 vaccine or a placebo. The sample in question was peripheral blood, obtained in a trial of Ad26.COV2.S vaccine versus placebo. In DNA form, the CDR3 reads TGCGCCAGCAGCCAGGGAACCGGGACTCCGGTAGTTATGTATGAGCAGTTCTTC. Residues: CASSQGTGTPVVMYEQFF.